Shown below are 9 T cell receptor beta chains from a single sample sequenced in a study of blood T cells in healthy people across ages. The use of a sample-barcoded 5' primer and a J-beta primer mix characterized a second PCR of roughly 6 to 12 cycles. Each CDR3 protein gets one entry after TCRdb re-called the 5' RACE reads with MiXCR. Of roughly 1,800,000 distinct CDR3 sequences in the sample, around half were seen once. The source material was blood. All receptors come from a woman aged 40 to 50 in good health.

The gene calls are TRBV5-1 and TRBJ1-1; D may be TRBD1 (6 bases). V gave up 4 bases and J gave up 5 bases, with 21 bases separating them. This CDR3 is built from 16 residues. From germline, CDR1 is SGHRS and CDR2 YFSETQ. CDR3 DNA sequence: TGCGCCAGCAGCAGAGAAGGGACACTAGGAGGGACTGAAGCTTTCTTT. It codes for CASSREGTLGGTEAFF.

This clonotype has just a few counts. V gene TRBV7-9 combines with J gene TRBJ1-2, with a tentative D call TRBD1 (5 bases). Looked up from germline, CDR1 is SEHNR and CDR2 is FQNEAQ (reference sequence). This CDR3 spans 12 amino acids. Trimming pared 4 bases from V and 6 bases from J, leaving 9 bases between. CDR3 in amino acids: CASSSMTDGYTF. The DNA of the CDR3 is TGTGCCAGCAGCTCGATGACAGATGGCTACACCTTC. The whole variable domain, remainder taken from reference TRBV7-9 and TRBJ1-2, is DTGVSQNPRHKITKRGQNVTFRCDPISEHNRLYWYRQTLGQGPEFLTYFQNEAQLEKSRLLSDRFSAERPKGSFSTLEIQRTEQGDSAMYLCASSSMTDGYTFGSGTRLTVV.

The chain couples TRBV15 to TRBJ2-5; TRBD2 might be the D (5 bases). In germline, CDR1 is LNHNV, CDR2 YYDKDF (reference sequence). There are 13 residues in the CDR3. V was clipped by 9 bases and J by 3 bases, with 14 bases between them. The CDR3 spells CATRVGVEETQYF. The CDR3 nucleotides are TGTGCCACTAGGGTCGGGGTTGAAGAGACCCAGTACTTC.

This clonotype was counted a few times. CDR3 nucleotides: TGTGCCAGCACCCACCTAGCGGGTAATCCTGCCACAGATACGCAGTATTTT. Encoded protein: CASTHLAGNPATDTQYF. The V call is TRBV27, the J call TRBJ2-3; 8 bases agree with TRBD2. The CDR3 covers 17 residues. CDR1 is MNHEY, CDR2 SMNVEV, per germline (reference sequence). V was clipped by 7 bases and J by 2 bases; unmatched bases: 14.

The chain recombines TRBV29-1 with TRBJ2-6; D gene ambiguous. CDR1 SQVTM and CDR2 ANQGSEA come from the germline V gene. Trimming pared 4 bases from V and 3 bases from J, leaving 10 bases between. The CDR3 length is 14 residues. The CDR3 DNA follows: TGCAGCGTTGTCCCTCAAGGTGGGGCCAACGTCCTGACTTTC. Amino acid sequence: CSVVPQGGANVLTF.

This clonotype has just a few counts. The gene calls are TRBV29-1 and TRBJ1-2; 7 nucleotides line up with TRBD1. This CDR3 has 12 amino acids. With V trimmed by 7 bases and J by 8 bases, 10 bases remained unmatched. Per the germline V gene, CDR1 is SQVTM and CDR2 is ANQGSEA. CDR3 DNA: TGCAGCGCTTCCGGGACAGTAGGAGGCTACACCTTC. Its translation is CSASGTVGGYTF.

The chain links TRBV9 to TRBJ2-3; TRBD2 matches 13 bases. CDR1 and CDR2 (germline): SGDLS, YYNGEE. V lost 3 bases, J lost 4 bases, and 11 bases stayed unmatched. The CDR3 extends over 18 amino acids. The CDR3 reads CASSAHRGTSGAADTQYF. DNA of the CDR3: TGTGCCAGCAGCGCCCACAGAGGGACTAGCGGGGCCGCAGATACGCAGTATTTT. Full variable domain (remainder filled in from reference TRBV9 and TRBJ2-3): DSGVTQTPKHLITATGQRVTLRCSPRSGDLSVYWYQQSLDQGLQFLIQYYNGEERAKGNILERFSAQQFPDLHSELNLSSLELGDSALYFCASSAHRGTSGAADTQYFGPGTRLTVL.

This clonotype was recorded a few times. The chain's CDR3 is CASSPPSVYEQYF. As DNA, the CDR3 is TGCGCCAGCAGCCCCCCATCGGTCTACGAGCAGTACTTC. The chain employs TRBV4-1 and TRBJ2-7, with no clear D. The CDR3 spans 13 residues. The V end was cut by 4 bases, the J end by 3 bases, with 10 bases between. CDR1 is MGHRA and CDR2 is YSYEKL in the germline V gene.

This clonotype was seen only once. The chain recombines TRBV28 with TRBJ2-5; 10 bases agree with TRBD1. V was clipped by 4 bases and J by 2 bases; unmatched bases: 7. CDR3 length: 16 amino acids. Germline CDR1 is MDHEN and CDR2 is SYDVKM. CDR3 DNA sequence: TGTGCCAGCAGTTCCGGTGGGACAGGGGAACAAGAGACCCAGTACTTC. Encoded protein: CASSSGGTGEQETQYF.